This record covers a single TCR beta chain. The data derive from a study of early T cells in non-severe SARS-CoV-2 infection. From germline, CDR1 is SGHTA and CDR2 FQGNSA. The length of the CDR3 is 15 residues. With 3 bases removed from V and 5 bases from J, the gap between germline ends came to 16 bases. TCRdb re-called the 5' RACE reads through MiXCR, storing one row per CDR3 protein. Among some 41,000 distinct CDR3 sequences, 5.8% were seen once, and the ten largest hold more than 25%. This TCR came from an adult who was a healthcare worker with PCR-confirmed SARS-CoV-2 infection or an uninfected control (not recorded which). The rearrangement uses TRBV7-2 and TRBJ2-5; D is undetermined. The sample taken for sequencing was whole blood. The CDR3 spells CASSFPTGFVETQYF. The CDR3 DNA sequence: TGTGCCAGCAGCTTTCCTACCGGATTCGTGGAGACCCAGTACTTC.